The present TCR beta chain was sequenced within a study of shared clonotypes between healthy human individuals. Overall study results and limits: Researchers found naive subsets generally carried larger estimated richness than memory subsets. In the sorted subsets, rarefaction showed sequencing was incomplete despite large depth.

Sequencing was performed with immunoSEQ multiplex PCR; in TCRdb, only in-frame clones are kept and a portion is missing. The table lists around 690,000 clones, roughly 87% of them singletons. About this clone: Its antigen is not known.

Trimming stripped 7 bases from V and 0 bases from J, with 29 bases between. The CDR3 is made up of 20 amino acids. CDR1 is ENHRY and CDR2 is SYGVKD in the germline V gene. This chain links TRBV10-3 with TRBJ2-3; D is possibly TRBD1 or TRBD2 (7 bases each). The sequencing input was memory CD8+ T cells from PBMCs. Subset of the sample: CD45RO+ cells pooled with CCR7-negative TemRA cells. The receptor was derived from a man younger than 30 in good health. Some clones in this sample may be carry-over from other donors' samples. The CDR3 sequence is CAINGPGQRAGQTSTDTQYF. DNA for the CDR3: TGTGCCATCAACGGGCCGGGACAGAGAGCGGGACAAACTAGCACAGATACGCAGTATTTT.